These 29 T cell receptor beta chains came from one sample sequenced in a study of response to subunit inactivated influenza vaccine. TCRdb recomputed calls from the RT-PCR reads with MiXCR, one row per CDR3 protein. The sample lists 540,000 or so distinct CDR3 sequences; 10% to 15% were seen once. Sequencing was performed on PBMCs from blood, taken 40 to 50 days after vaccination. The receptors originated from a man aged 50 to 60 who received an inactivated influenza vaccine.

This clonotype has only a few counts. V is TRBV24-1 and J is TRBJ1-2, with 9 bases matching TRBD1. The V and J ends lost 3 bases and 7 bases, in that order; junction bases with no gene match: 2. Germline loops: CDR1 KGHDR, CDR2 SFDVKD. The CDR3 sequence is 13 residues long. The CDR3 region has the DNA TGTGCCACCAGTGATCTACAGGGGGCTGGCTACACCTTC. Translating gives CATSDLQGAGYTF.

This clonotype was counted between two and nine times. V usage is TRBV29-1 and J usage is TRBJ2-7, with D possibly being TRBD1 or TRBD2 (5 bases each). The V end was cut by 1 base, the J end by 2 bases, with 18 bases between. CDR1 and CDR2 from the germline V gene are SQVTM and ANQGSEA. The CDR3 is made up of 16 amino acids. The CDR3 is CSVEGGAGQGTYEQYF. The CDR3 region has the DNA TGCAGCGTTGAAGGAGGCGCGGGCCAGGGAACCTACGAGCAGTACTTC.

This clonotype was counted only a few times. The rearrangement joins TRBV4-1 to TRBJ2-5; 7 nucleotides agree with TRBD1. Germline V gene lookup returns CDR1 MGHRA and CDR2 YSYEKL. The CDR3 length is 14 residues. V shed 5 bases, J shed 3 bases, and the junction held 6 bases outside the gene matches. CDR3 amino acids: CASSYTTGKETQYF. CDR3 bases: TGCGCCAGCAGCTATACGACAGGGAAAGAGACCCAGTACTTC.

This clonotype has just a few counts. The chain uses TRBV20-1 and TRBJ2-5, with TRBD2 matching over 12 bases. The V and J ends lost 3 bases and 2 bases, in that order; junction bases with no gene match: 16. This CDR3 is built from 19 residues. Germline V gene data show CDR1 as DFQATT and CDR2 as SNEGSKA (reference sequence). The CDR3 region is CSASLRTSGNPVGQETQYF. CDR3 DNA sequence: TGCAGTGCTAGCCTTCGGACTAGCGGGAATCCCGTGGGGCAAGAGACCCAGTACTTC.

This clonotype was detected a few times. This chain uses TRBV11-2 with TRBJ2-7; D is unresolved. V lost 5 bases, J lost 1 base, and 18 bases lay in between. This CDR3 region has 16 residues. CDR1 and CDR2 (germline): SGHAT, FQNNGV. The CDR3 DNA follows: TGTGCCAGCAGCCCCGTCGAAAAGAAGAGGTCCTACGAGCAGTACTTC. Translated: CASSPVEKKRSYEQYF. The entire variable domain, with the rest obtained from reference TRBV11-2 and TRBJ2-7, is as follows: EAGVAQSPRYKIIEKRQSVAFWCNPISGHATLYWYQQILGQGPKLLIQFQNNGVVDDSQLPKDRFSAERLKGVDSTLKIQPAKLEDSAVYLCASSPVEKKRSYEQYFGPGTRLTVT.

This clonotype was seen many times. This chain links TRBV10-3 with TRBJ1-3; D unclear. The CDR3 has 12 residues. V lost 5 bases and J 4 bases, leaving 6 bases between the germline ends. The V gene's germline CDR1 is ENHRY and CDR2 SYGVKD. CDR3 in DNA: TGTGCCATCAGTACCGGGGGAAACACCATATATTTT. Translated, it gives CAISTGGNTIYF.

This clonotype has a count of ten or more. This rearrangement joins TRBV7-9 to TRBJ2-1; D unresolved. This CDR3 is 14 amino acids long. V lost 1 base and J 7 bases, leaving 11 bases between the germline ends. Germline V gene sequence: CDR1 SEHNR, CDR2 FQNEAQ (reference sequence). CDR3 DNA sequence: TGTGCCAGCAGCTTAGATATAGGGCTGAATGAGCAGTTCTTC. Encoded protein: CASSLDIGLNEQFF.

This clonotype was seen just once. V is TRBV19 and J is TRBJ2-2; D might be TRBD1 (5 bases). Germline V gene sequence: CDR1 LNHDA, CDR2 SQIVND (reference sequence). V lost 3 bases and J lost 6, with 11 bases in between. The CDR3 spans 14 residues. For the CDR3, the DNA is TGTGCCAGTAGTATTGGGGCACGCTCCGGGGAGCTGTTTTTT. Its translation is CASSIGARSGELFF.

This clonotype was seen only a few times. The chain joins TRBV12-3 or TRBV12-4 to TRBJ2-1; D uncertain. V gave up 6 bases and J gave up 9 bases, with 15 bases separating them. The CDR3 is made up of 13 amino acids. The CDR3 protein is CASSQGPLSEQFF. In nucleotides, the CDR3 is TGTGCCAGCAGCCAAGGCCCCCTCAGTGAGCAGTTCTTC.

The CDR3 reads CSAPPARGTGELFF. CDR3 bases: TGCAGTGCTCCCCCAGCGCGGGGGACCGGGGAGCTGTTTTTT. This chain links TRBV20-1 with TRBJ2-2; TRBD2 aligns across 7 bases. The J segment lost 5 bases and the V segment lost 5 bases, leaving 8 bases of the junction unmatched. The CDR3 totals 14 residues. Germline V gene sequence: CDR1 DFQATT, CDR2 SNEGSKA (reference sequence).

This chain joins TRBV6-5 and TRBJ2-3; the match to TRBD1 covers 9 bases. The CDR3 covers 17 residues. Germline V gene data show CDR1 as MNHEY and CDR2 as SVGAGI. Trimming removed 2 bases from V and 5 bases from J; junction bases left unmatched: 11. The CDR3 bases are TGTGCCAGCAGTTACGCCACAGGGGGCGACGTTGGAGATACGCAGTATTTT. Protein sequence: CASSYATGGDVGDTQYF.

This clonotype was observed many times. The chain is built from TRBV12-3 or TRBV12-4 and TRBJ2-1, with D possibly matching TRBD2 (7 bases). The CDR3 is 15 residues long. Trimming took off 6 bases at V and 7 bases at J, with 19 bases between the two ends. CDR3 amino acids: CASSQEGGRGNEQFF. The CDR3, as DNA: TGTGCCAGCAGCCAAGAAGGGGGGCGGGGGAATGAGCAGTTCTTC.

The table lists this clonotype with a few counts. The chain recombines TRBV6-5 with TRBJ1-2; D not certain. The germline CDR1 and CDR2 sequences are MNHEY and SVGAGI. The V gene lost 0 bases and the J gene lost 1 base, with 15 bases spanning the gap. This CDR3 region has 17 residues. The CDR3 DNA reads as TGTGCCAGCAGTTACTCGTCAGCACGAACCCATAACTATGGCTACACCTTC. Its protein is CASSYSSARTHNYGYTF.

This clonotype has a handful of counts. The chain combines TRBV20-1 with TRBJ1-1; D remains unclear. The germline CDR1 and CDR2 sequences are DFQATT and SNEGSKA (reference sequence). CDR3 length equals 12 residues. Deletions cut 3 bases from V and 7 bases from J, with 12 bases between. Here the CDR3 DNA reads TGCAGTGCTAGGAAAGGTTACCATGAAGCTTTCTTT. This encodes CSARKGYHEAFF.

This clonotype came up a few times. The chain carries TRBV6-1 and TRBJ2-1; D is unresolved. The germline V and J ends were trimmed by 8 bases and 3 bases, with 14 bases remaining between them. This CDR3 comprises 14 residues. The germline V gene has CDR1 MNHNS and CDR2 SASEGT. CDR3 DNA: TGTGCCAGCCAGTCCCAGACGGGCTACAATGAGCAGTTCTTC. It translates to CASQSQTGYNEQFF.

The chain carries TRBV28 and TRBJ1-4; TRBD1 aligns across 9 bases. There are 16 residues in the CDR3. V shed 2 bases and J 7 bases; nucleotides not matched to a gene: 8. CDR1 MDHEN and CDR2 SYDVKM come from the germline V gene. CDR3 sequence (DNA): TGTGCCAGCAGTTTAGAGGGACAGGGAGTACGTGAAAAACTGTTTTTT. Residues: CASSLEGQGVREKLFF.

Of note for this clonotype: One end of the junction fails to match germline, which may point to a read error. The CDR3 region is CASLPPMGGEAAF. The DNA of the CDR3 is TGTGCCAGCTTACCACCGATGGGGGGCGAGGCGGCTTTT. This chain joins TRBV18 and TRBJ1-4, with a tentative D call TRBD1 (6 bases). Germline lookup yields CDR1 KGHSH and CDR2 LQKENI. The length of the CDR3 is 13 residues.

Only a few counts were recorded for this clonotype. The V and J genes are TRBV20-1 and TRBJ2-1; no clear D gene. Trimming removed 1 base at V and 9 bases at J, with 10 bases between. CDR3 size: 12 residues. Germline V gene sequence: CDR1 DFQATT, CDR2 SNEGSKA (reference sequence). The CDR3 bases are TGCAGTGCTAGAGGGACCCACGGTGAGCAGTTCTTC. Translation: CSARGTHGEQFF.

The gene calls are TRBV5-1 and TRBJ2-2; possibly TRBD1 for D (5 bases). V was trimmed by 2 bases and J by 4 bases, leaving 9 bases between them. Germline V gene data show CDR1 as SGHRS and CDR2 as YFSETQ. There are 14 residues in the CDR3. The CDR3, as DNA: TGCGCCAGCAGCTTAAGACAGAGCACCGGGGAGCTGTTTTTT. It codes for CASSLRQSTGELFF.

This clonotype occurred many times. This rearrangement joins TRBV7-2 to TRBJ1-1; 7 bases are shared with TRBD1. The CDR3 runs 14 residues. The germline gives CDR1 SGHTA, CDR2 FQGNSA. Trimming cost V 3 bases and J 5 bases; bases outside gene matches: 6. CDR3 loop: CASSFQGGNTEAFF. DNA of the CDR3: TGTGCCAGCAGCTTCCAGGGGGGTAATACTGAAGCTTTCTTT.

The chain carries TRBV30 and TRBJ1-6; perhaps TRBD1 as D (6 bases). V was clipped by 5 bases and J by 0 bases, with 11 bases between them. The CDR3 length is 15 residues. Germline V gene sequence: CDR1 GTSNPN, CDR2 SVGIG (reference sequence). This CDR3 reads CAWRRTVSYNSPLHF. The DNA of the CDR3 is TGTGCCTGGCGGAGGACAGTCTCCTATAATTCACCCCTCCACTTT.

The genes are TRBV9 and TRBJ1-3; D gene unclear. Trimming left V 4 bases short and J 1 base short, with 9 bases between. CDR3 size: 14 residues. Looked up from germline, CDR1 is SGDLS and CDR2 is YYNGEE. CDR3: CASSRLSSGNTIYF. In nucleotides, the CDR3 is TGTGCCAGCAGCCGACTCTCATCTGGAAACACCATATATTTT.

The rearrangement joins TRBV5-1 to TRBJ2-3; 11 bases are a match to TRBD1. Per germline, CDR1 SGHRS and CDR2 YFSETQ. The V and J ends lost 1 base and 6 bases, in that order; junction bases with no gene match: 4. The CDR3 totals 15 residues. CDR3 sequence reads: CASSLWTGGIDTQYF. Written as DNA, the CDR3 is TGCGCCAGCAGCTTGTGGACAGGGGGCATTGATACGCAGTATTTT.

The rearrangement links TRBV6-2 or TRBV6-3 to TRBJ2-1; 10 bases match TRBD2. CDR3 length: 15 residues. The V segment lost 5 bases and the J segment 3 bases; nucleotides outside the gene matches: 4. Germline CDR1 reads MNHEY; CDR2 reads SVGEGT. The CDR3 sequence is CASSPGLAVYNEQFF. CDR3 bases: TGTGCCAGCAGTCCCGGACTAGCGGTCTACAATGAGCAGTTCTTC.

CDR3 in DNA: TGTGCCAGCAGCGGACGGACCAACTATGGCTACACCTTC. Translation: CASSGRTNYGYTF. The V gene is TRBV4-2, the J gene TRBJ1-2; D gene uncertain. Per germline, CDR1 LGHNA and CDR2 YNFKEQ. This CDR3 comprises 13 residues. The V end was cut by 5 bases, the J end by 2 bases, with 9 bases between.

This clonotype was counted a few times. The V and J genes are TRBV12-3 or TRBV12-4 and TRBJ1-6; D call uncertain. This CDR3 region has 13 residues. Trimming cost V 3 bases and J 8 bases, with 8 bases left between them. CDR3 region: CASSFKGYSPLHF. Here the CDR3 DNA reads TGTGCCAGCAGTTTTAAAGGTTATTCACCCCTCCACTTT.

In this sample, this clonotype turned up a few times. The chain recombines TRBV20-1 with TRBJ2-2; D may match TRBD1 or TRBD2 (6 bases each). The CDR3 covers 15 residues. The V end was cut by 2 bases, the J end by 0 bases, with 10 bases between. Germline V CDR1 and CDR2: DFQATT, SNEGSKA (reference sequence). The chain's CDR3 is CSARLGGANTGELFF. The DNA of the CDR3 is TGCAGTGCTAGATTGGGGGGCGCGAACACCGGGGAGCTGTTTTTT.

This clonotype has a handful of counts. The V and J genes are TRBV28 and TRBJ2-7; TRBD1 might be the D (5 bases). V was clipped by 8 bases and J by 7 bases, with 15 bases between them. The CDR3 runs to 12 residues. The V gene's germline CDR1 is MDHEN and CDR2 SYDVKM. For the CDR3, the DNA is TGTGCCAGCCGACAGTTCTCTTGGGAGCAGTACTTC. The encoded protein is CASRQFSWEQYF.

This clonotype was picked up many times. The chain links TRBV5-1 to TRBJ2-3; TRBD1 might be the D (6 bases). CDR3 size: 14 residues. Deletions cut 0 bases from V and 4 bases from J, with 9 bases between. The germline CDR1 and CDR2 sequences are SGHRS and YFSETQ. The CDR3 coding sequence is TGCGCCAGCAGCTTGGGGGGGCGCCCAGATACGCAGTATTTT. Its protein is CASSLGGRPDTQYF.